A single T cell receptor beta chain is shown here with its context. The data stem from a study of blood T cell repertoires in COVID-19. Trimming pared 4 bases from V and 1 base from J, leaving 19 bases between. The CDR3 covers 17 residues. Germline V gene lookup returns CDR1 SGDLS and CDR2 YYNGEE. Sequenced by immunoSEQ multiplex PCR; TCRdb stores in-frame clones only, minus some. The table includes about 38,000 clones, about nine tenths detected once. The chain employs TRBV9 and TRBJ2-3; TRBD2 might be the D (6 bases). The sequence was obtained from a human donor in a cohort sampled during active COVID-19. Sequenced input: peripheral blood. CDR3 bases: TGTGCCAGCAGCCCCTCCATGGCGGGGTGGGGCACAGATACGCAGTATTTT. The encoded protein is CASSPSMAGWGTDTQYF.